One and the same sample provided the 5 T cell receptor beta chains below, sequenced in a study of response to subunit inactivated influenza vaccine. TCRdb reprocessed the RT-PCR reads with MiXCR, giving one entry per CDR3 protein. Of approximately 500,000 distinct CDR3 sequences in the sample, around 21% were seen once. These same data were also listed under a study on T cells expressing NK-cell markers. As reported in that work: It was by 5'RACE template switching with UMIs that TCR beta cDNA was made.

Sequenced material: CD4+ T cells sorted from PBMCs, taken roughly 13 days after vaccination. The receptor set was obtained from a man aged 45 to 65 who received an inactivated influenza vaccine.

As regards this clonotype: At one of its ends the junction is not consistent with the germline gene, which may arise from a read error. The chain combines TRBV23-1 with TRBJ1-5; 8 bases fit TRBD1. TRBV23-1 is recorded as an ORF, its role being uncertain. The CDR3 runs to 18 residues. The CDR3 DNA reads TGCGCCAGCGGTCAATCCCAAATCCAGGGGGCAACGAATCAGCCCCAGCATTTT. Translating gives CASGQSQIQGATNQPQHF.

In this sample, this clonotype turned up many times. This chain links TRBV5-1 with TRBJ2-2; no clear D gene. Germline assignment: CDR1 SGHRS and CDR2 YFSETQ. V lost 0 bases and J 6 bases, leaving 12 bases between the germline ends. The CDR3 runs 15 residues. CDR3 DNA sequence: TGCGCCAGCAGCTTGGAGAGCCCCCCGGCCGGGGAGCTGTTTTTT. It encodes CASSLESPPAGELFF.

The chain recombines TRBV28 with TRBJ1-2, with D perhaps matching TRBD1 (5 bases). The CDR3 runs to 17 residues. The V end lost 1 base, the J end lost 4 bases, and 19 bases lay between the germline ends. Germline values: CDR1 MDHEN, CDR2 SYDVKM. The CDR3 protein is CASSLYPRPGRPYGYTF. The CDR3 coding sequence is TGTGCCAGCAGTTTATATCCCCGACCGGGACGGCCCTATGGCTACACCTTC.

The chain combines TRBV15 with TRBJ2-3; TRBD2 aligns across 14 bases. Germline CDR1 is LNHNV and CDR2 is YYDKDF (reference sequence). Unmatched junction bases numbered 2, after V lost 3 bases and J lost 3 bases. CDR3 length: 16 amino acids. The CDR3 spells CATSSGTSGSTDTQYF. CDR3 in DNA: TGTGCCACCAGCAGCGGGACTAGCGGGAGTACAGATACGCAGTATTTT.

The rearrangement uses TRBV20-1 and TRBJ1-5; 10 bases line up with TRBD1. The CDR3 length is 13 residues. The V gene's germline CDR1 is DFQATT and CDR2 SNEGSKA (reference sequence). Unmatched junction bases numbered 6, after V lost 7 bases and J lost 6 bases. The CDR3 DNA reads TGCAGTGGACGGACAGGGGGAGGTCAGCCCCAGCATTTT. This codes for CSGRTGGGQPQHF.